This T cell receptor (beta chain) was identified in a study of cytomegalovirus exposure and HLA in healthy donors. This clone turned up a few times. The PCR ran on 60 Vbeta and 13 Jbeta primers. Libraries were prepared by immunoSEQ multiplex PCR; TCRdb keeps only in-frame clonotypes and omits some of them. The repertoire holds about 100,000 clones, with 78% as singletons. Germline lookup yields CDR1 MNHNY and CDR2 SVGAGI (reference sequence). Losses at the gene ends were 6 bases for V and 2 bases for J; bases not matched to a gene: 3. The CDR3 is 13 amino acids. This TCR derives from a woman aged 60-70 years in good health and CMV-seronegative. This sequence joins TRBV6-6 and TRBJ1-1; TRBD1 agrees at 7 bases. The sample was PBMCs. CDR3 residues: CASRRDRNTEAFF. For the CDR3, the DNA is TGTGCCAGCAGACGGGACAGAAACACTGAAGCTTTCTTT.